This T cell receptor beta chain comes out of a study of response to subunit inactivated influenza vaccine. The CDR3 runs 15 residues. V lost 10 bases, J lost 0 bases, and 16 bases lay in between. MiXCR, applied by TCRdb to the RT-PCR reads, yields one record per CDR3 protein. The sample has more than 500,000 distinct CDR3 sequences; roughly 12% are singletons. This same sample was also taken into another study, of T cells expressing NK-cell markers. That work states: A 5'RACE template switching approach incorporating UMIs was used to make TCR beta cDNA. One observes that, in a handful of donors, these clonotypes were also the leading ones within the CD3+CD56-NKG2C+ fraction. Whether expanded NKG2C-expressing T cell clones recognize HCMV is unknown.

The clonotype was recovered from a man in his fifties who received an inactivated influenza vaccine. The sequences come from PBMCs from blood, collected on the day of vaccination. The V gene is TRBV12-3 or TRBV12-4, the J gene TRBJ1-3, with D unclear. The CDR3 nucleotides are TGTGCCACCACCGGGGTACTCCGCTCTGGAAACACCATATATTTT. Protein sequence: CATTGVLRSGNTIYF.